This T cell receptor beta chain was sequenced during a study of EBV T-cell therapy then PD-1 blockade in nasopharyngeal carcinoma. Treatment indicated: AdE1-LMPpoly-expanded autologous EBV-specific T-cell therapy followed by anti-PD-1 nivolumab. Germline assignment: CDR1 ENHRY and CDR2 SYGVKD. V was clipped by 4 bases and J by 0 bases, with 7 bases between them. This CDR3 is built from 14 residues. On this clone itself: Its matching antigen is unknown.

Only in-frame clones appear in the TCRdb table, and some are missing; sequencing was by immunoSEQ multiplex PCR. The sample includes tens of thousands of clones, 70% to 85% of them seen just once. Sequenced here: CD8+ T cells from blood, sampled at day -245 from a patient whose treatment included autologous EBV-specific T cells and nivolumab. The chain combines TRBV10-3 with TRBJ1-5; D gene uncertain. The TCR originated in a man aged 35-49 years with nasopharyngeal carcinoma. Written as DNA, the CDR3 is TGTGCCATCAGTGTGACGGATAGCAATCAGCCCCAGCATTTT. Protein sequence: CAISVTDSNQPQHF.